The rows below give T cell receptor beta chains drawn from one sample of a study of shared clonotypes between healthy human individuals. Some clones are missing from TCRdb's copy, which holds only in-frame ones; the method was immunoSEQ multiplex PCR. The table includes under 850,000 clones, 72% detected once. The specimen sequenced was memory CD4+ T cells sorted from blood. Receptors originate from a woman in her 30s in good health. Each CDR3 is given with its conserved first and last residue. The order of the fields is D gene, clone size, J gene, V gene, CDR3 DNA, CDR3 protein. D genes are given only for firm matches. Expanded clones are given a class, and other clones once, few, many or no size at all.

TRBD1,once,TRBJ2-7,TRBV28,TGTGCCAGCAGCCCCCGTTGGGACAGCTACGAGCAGTACTTC,CASSPRWDSYEQYF
TRBD1,.,TRBJ2-7,TRBV5-1,TGCGCCAGCAGCCCCTTCGGGGGATCGGGACAGGGGAAATACGAGCAGTACTTC,CASSPFGGSGQGKYEQYF
.,.,TRBJ1-5,TRBV4-2,TGTGCCAGCAGCTTAGGGTTGAGTCAGCCCCAGCATTTT,CASSLGLSQPQHF
.,.,TRBJ2-5,TRBV5-1,TGCGCCAGCAGCTCCTCCGGGACATTCCAAGAGACCCAGTACTTC,CASSSSGTFQETQYF
.,.,TRBJ1-1,TRBV29-1,TGCAGCGTCATAATATCGACAGGAACCACTGAAGCTTTCTTT,CSVIISTGTTEAFF
.,.,TRBJ2-5,TRBV6-1,TGTGCCAGCAGTCAACAGGGTTTTTCCGGAGAGACCCAGTACTTC,CASSQQGFSGETQYF
TRBD1,few,TRBJ2-1,TRBV19,TGTGCCAGTAGTCCTCTGGACAGGGCGGGTGAGCAGTTCTTC,CASSPLDRAGEQFF
.,few,TRBJ1-1,TRBV15,TGTGCCACCAGCAGAGGAGGGACTGATAGGAACACTGAAGCTTTCTTT,CATSRGGTDRNTEAFF
.,.,TRBJ1-1,TRBV9,TGTGCCAGCAGCGTAGACGGAGGGTCTGAAGCTTTCTTT,CASSVDGGSEAFF
.,.,TRBJ2-7,TRBV2,TGTGCCAGCATCGAGGGGGGACCCCCCTACGAGCAGTACTTC,CASIEGGPPYEQYF
TRBD1,once,TRBJ2-2,TRBV9,TGTGCCAGCAAAAGGCGTCCCGCCGGGACAGAGCACACCGGGGAGCTGTTTTTT,CASKRRPAGTEHTGELFF
TRBD1,few,TRBJ2-5,TRBV5-1,TGCGCCAGCAGCGCTACAGGGGGTACGGAGACCCAGTACTTC,CASSATGGTETQYF
.,.,TRBJ2-1,TRBV23-1,TGCGCCAGCAGTCAATTGCTGGGCGGGATAACCTACAATGAGCAGTTCTTC,CASSQLLGGITYNEQFF
TRBD2,.,TRBJ2-7,TRBV19,TGTGCCAGTAGTGGCCGGACTAGCGGGCGGACTTACGAGCAGTACTTC,CASSGRTSGRTYEQYF
.,.,TRBJ1-2,TRBV5-1,TGCGCCAGCAGCTTGGCCCCCAAGGGAGGCCAACGGGGCTATGGCTACACCTTC,CASSLAPKGGQRGYGYTF
.,.,TRBJ2-7,TRBV13,TGTGCCAGCAGCCCGATTACTACAGGGGGGGGCCCCTACGAGCAGTACTTC,CASSPITTGGGPYEQYF
.,.,TRBJ1-1,TRBV25-1,TGTGCCAGCAGTGAAAGGGGCTTGAACACTGAAGCTTTCTTT,CASSERGLNTEAFF
TRBD1,.,TRBJ1-2,TRBV5-5,TGTGCCAGCAGCCCTCGACAGGGAGCAAGCGGCTACACCTTC,CASSPRQGASGYTF
TRBD1,.,TRBJ2-2,TRBV19,TGTGCCAGTAGTAAAGAAAGGGGGCGGAACACCGGGGAGCTGTTTTTT,CASSKERGRNTGELFF
TRBD1,.,TRBJ2-7,TRBV18,TGTGCCAGCTCAACAGGGGAAGCGAGCTACGAGCAGTACTTC,CASSTGEASYEQYF
TRBD1,.,TRBJ1-4,TRBV11-2,TGTGCCAGCAGCCGGGACAGGGTTTCTGAAAAACTGTTTTTT,CASSRDRVSEKLFF
.,.,TRBJ1-1,TRBV28,TGTGCCAGCAGCTACCGAAGGGGGGGCGCTGAAGCTTTCTTT,CASSYRRGGAEAFF
TRBD1,few,TRBJ1-6,TRBV30,TGTGCCTGGAGTGTTCCGGGACAGTTTAATTCACCCCTCCACTTT,CAWSVPGQFNSPLHF
.,.,TRBJ2-1,TRBV19,TGTCGTTCCCCGAGCTCCTACAATGAGCAGTTCTTC,CRSPSSYNEQFF
.,once,TRBJ2-1,TRBV25-1,TGTGCCAGCAGTGACCTCGGGCAGGGTAGGATCCATGAGCAGTTCTTC,CASSDLGQGRIHEQFF
TRBD1,few,TRBJ1-3,TRBV2,TGTGCCAGCAGTACCCGGACAGGAGGAAACACCATATATTTT,CASSTRTGGNTIYF
.,.,TRBJ2-7,TRBV11-1,TGTGCCAGCAGCCGTTTTGATACAGGTTACGAGCAGTACTTC,CASSRFDTGYEQYF
.,.,TRBJ1-1,TRBV20-1,TGCAGTGCTAGACTTATTGTTGAAGCTTTCTTT,CSARLIVEAFF
TRBD2,.,TRBJ2-1,TRBV14,TGTGCCAGCAGCCAAGAGGTACAGCGCGGGGGGAAGTTCTTC,CASSQEVQRGGKFF
.,.,TRBJ1-5,TRBV7-8,TGTGCCAGCAGCCAGAATACCTATAGCAATCAGCCCCAGCATTTT,CASSQNTYSNQPQHF
TRBD2,.,TRBJ2-1,TRBV2,TGTGCCAGCAGTGAACTAGCTAGCGGGATAAATGAGCAGTTCTTC,CASSELASGINEQFF